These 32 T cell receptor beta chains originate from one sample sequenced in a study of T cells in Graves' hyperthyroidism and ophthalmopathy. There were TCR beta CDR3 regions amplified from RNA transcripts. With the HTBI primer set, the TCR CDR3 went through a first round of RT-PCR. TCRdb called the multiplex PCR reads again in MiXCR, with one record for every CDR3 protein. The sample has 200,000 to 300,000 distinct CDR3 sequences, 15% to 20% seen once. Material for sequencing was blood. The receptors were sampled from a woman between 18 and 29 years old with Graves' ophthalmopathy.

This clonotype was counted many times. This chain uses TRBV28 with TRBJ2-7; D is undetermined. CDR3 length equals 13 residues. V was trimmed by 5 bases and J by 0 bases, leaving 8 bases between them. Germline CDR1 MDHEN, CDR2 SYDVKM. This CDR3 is CASSGVYSYEQYF. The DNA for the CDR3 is TGTGCCAGCAGTGGGGTATACTCCTACGAGCAGTACTTC.

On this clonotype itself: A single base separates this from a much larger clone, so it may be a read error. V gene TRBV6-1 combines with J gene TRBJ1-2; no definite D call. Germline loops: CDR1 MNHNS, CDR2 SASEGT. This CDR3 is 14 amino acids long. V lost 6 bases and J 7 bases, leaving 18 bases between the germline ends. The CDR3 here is CASSWELTYCGYTF. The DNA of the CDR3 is TGTGCCAGCAGCTGGGAGCTCACTTACTGTGGCTACACCTTC.

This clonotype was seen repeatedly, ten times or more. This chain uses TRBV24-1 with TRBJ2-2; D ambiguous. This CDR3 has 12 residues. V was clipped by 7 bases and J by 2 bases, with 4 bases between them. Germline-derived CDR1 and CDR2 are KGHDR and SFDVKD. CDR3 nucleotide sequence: TGTGCCACCAGGGAAAACACCGGGGAGCTGTTTTTT. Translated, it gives CATRENTGELFF.

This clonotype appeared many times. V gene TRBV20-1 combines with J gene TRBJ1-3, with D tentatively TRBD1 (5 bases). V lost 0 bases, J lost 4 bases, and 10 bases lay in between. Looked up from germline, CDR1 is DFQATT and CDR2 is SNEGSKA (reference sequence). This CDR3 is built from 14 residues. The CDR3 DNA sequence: TGCAGTGCTAGAGATGACAGCCGAGGAAACACCATATATTTT. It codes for CSARDDSRGNTIYF.

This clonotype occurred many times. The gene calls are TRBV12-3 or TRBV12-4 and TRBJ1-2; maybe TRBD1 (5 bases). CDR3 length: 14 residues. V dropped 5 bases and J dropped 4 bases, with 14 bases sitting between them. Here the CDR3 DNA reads TGTGCCAGCAGTCCCCAGGGATCAGTCTATGGCTACACCTTC. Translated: CASSPQGSVYGYTF.

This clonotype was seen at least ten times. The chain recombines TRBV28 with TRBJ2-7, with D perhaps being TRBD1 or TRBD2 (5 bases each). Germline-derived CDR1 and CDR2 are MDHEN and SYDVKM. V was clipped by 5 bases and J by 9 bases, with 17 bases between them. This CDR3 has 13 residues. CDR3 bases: TGTGCCAGCAGTCTCCGGGACCACAAAAGGCAGTACTTC. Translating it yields CASSLRDHKRQYF.

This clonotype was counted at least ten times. CDR3 residues: CAGRIRLPGTGYGYTF. The CDR3 DNA follows: TGTGCCGGAAGAATACGATTACCCGGGACAGGGTATGGCTACACCTTC. This chain connects TRBV2 to TRBJ1-2; 9 nucleotides match TRBD1. The CDR3 contains 16 residues. Looked up from germline, CDR1 is SNHLY and CDR2 is FYNNEI. The V and J ends lost 11 bases and 5 bases, in that order; junction bases with no gene match: 18.

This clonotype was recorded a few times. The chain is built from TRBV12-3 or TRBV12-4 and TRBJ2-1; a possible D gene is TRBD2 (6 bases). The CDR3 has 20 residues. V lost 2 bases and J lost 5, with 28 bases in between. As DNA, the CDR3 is TGTGCCAGCAGTTTACTCCTTTGGGGGGAGTCGATGCTCGTAGACAATGAGCAGTTCTTC. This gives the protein CASSLLLWGESMLVDNEQFF.

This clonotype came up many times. In DNA form, the CDR3 reads TGTGCCAGCAGATACGGGACAGGGCTGGGAATGAACACTGAAGCTTTCTTT. The encoded protein is CASRYGTGLGMNTEAFF. The chain is built from TRBV6-1 and TRBJ1-1; 9 nucleotides agree with TRBD1. J lost 0 bases, V lost 6 bases, and 11 bases had no gene match. This CDR3 is built from 17 residues. From germline, CDR1 is MNHNS and CDR2 SASEGT.

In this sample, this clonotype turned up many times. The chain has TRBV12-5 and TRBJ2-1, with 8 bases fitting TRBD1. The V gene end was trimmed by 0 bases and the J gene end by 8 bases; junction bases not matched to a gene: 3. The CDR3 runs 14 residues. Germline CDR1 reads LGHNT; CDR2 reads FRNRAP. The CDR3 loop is CASGLVPGGDEQFF. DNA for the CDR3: TGTGCTAGTGGTTTGGTACCAGGGGGCGATGAGCAGTTCTTC.

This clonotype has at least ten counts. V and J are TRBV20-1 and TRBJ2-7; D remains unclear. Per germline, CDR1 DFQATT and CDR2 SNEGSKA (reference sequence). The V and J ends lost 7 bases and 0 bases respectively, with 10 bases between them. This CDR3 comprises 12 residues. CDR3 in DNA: TGCAGTGTTCAGCGTACCTCCTACGAGCAGTACTTC. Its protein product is CSVQRTSYEQYF.

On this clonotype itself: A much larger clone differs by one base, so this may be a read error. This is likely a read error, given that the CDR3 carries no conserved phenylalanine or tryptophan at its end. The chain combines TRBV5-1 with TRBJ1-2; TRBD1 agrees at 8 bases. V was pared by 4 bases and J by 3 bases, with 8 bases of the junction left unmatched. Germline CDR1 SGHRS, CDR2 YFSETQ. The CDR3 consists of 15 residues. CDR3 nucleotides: TGCGCCAGCAGCCCTACCCAGGGGGCTGACTATGGCTACACCCTC. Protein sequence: CASSPTQGADYGYTL.

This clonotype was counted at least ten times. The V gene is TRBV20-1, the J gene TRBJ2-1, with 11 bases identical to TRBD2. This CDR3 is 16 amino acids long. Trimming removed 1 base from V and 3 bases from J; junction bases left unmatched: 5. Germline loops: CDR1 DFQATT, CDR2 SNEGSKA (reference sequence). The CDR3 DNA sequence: TGCAGTGCTAGAGTCCTGGGACTAGCGGTCTACAATGAGCAGTTCTTC. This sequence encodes CSARVLGLAVYNEQFF.

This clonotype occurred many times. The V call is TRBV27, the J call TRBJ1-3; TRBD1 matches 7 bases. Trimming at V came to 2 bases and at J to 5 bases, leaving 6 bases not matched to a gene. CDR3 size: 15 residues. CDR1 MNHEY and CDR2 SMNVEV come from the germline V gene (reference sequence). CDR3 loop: CASSLAGGRRNTIYF. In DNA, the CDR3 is TGTGCCAGCAGTTTAGCAGGGGGAAGGAGAAACACCATATATTTT.

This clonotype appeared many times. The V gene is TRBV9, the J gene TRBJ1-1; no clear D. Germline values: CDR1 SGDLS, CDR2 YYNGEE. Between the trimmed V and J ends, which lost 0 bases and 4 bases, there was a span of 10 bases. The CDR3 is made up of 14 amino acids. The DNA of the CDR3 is TGTGCCAGCAGCGTAGAAACGAGCGGCACTGAAGCTTTCTTT. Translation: CASSVETSGTEAFF.

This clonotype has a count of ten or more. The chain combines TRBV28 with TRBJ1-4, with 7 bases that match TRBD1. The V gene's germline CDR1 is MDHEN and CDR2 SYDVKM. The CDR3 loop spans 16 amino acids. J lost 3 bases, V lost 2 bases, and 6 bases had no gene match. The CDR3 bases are TGTGCCAGCAGTTTACTAGGGGGCCATGCTAATGAAAAACTGTTTTTT. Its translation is CASSLLGGHANEKLFF.

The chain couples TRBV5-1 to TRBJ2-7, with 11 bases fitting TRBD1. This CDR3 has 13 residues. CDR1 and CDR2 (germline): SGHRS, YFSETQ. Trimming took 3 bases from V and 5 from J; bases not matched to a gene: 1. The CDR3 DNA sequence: TGCGCCAGCAGCTGGACAGGGGGCCACGAGCAGTACTTC. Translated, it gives CASSWTGGHEQYF.

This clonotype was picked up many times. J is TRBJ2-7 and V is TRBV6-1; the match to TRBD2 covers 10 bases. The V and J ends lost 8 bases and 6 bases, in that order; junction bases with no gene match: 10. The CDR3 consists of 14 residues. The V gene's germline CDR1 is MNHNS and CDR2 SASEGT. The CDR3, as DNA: TGTGCCAGCGCCCTGGAGCGGGAGGGCCGCGAGCAGTACTTC. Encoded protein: CASALEREGREQYF.

The CDR3 is CASSLDRGKNIQYF. CDR3 in DNA: TGTGCCAGCAGCTTGGATCGGGGCAAAAACATTCAGTACTTC. This rearrangement joins TRBV5-4 to TRBJ2-4, with D tentatively TRBD2 (5 bases). This CDR3 spans 14 amino acids. CDR1 and CDR2 from the germline V gene are SGHNT and YYREEE (reference sequence). V gave up 0 bases and J gave up 3 bases, with 7 bases separating them.

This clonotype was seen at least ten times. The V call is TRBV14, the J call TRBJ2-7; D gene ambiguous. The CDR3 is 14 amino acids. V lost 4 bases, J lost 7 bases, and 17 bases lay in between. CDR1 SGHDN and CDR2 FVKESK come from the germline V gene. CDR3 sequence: CASSPMGHRLEQYF. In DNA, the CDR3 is TGTGCCAGCAGCCCCATGGGCCATCGACTTGAGCAGTACTTC.

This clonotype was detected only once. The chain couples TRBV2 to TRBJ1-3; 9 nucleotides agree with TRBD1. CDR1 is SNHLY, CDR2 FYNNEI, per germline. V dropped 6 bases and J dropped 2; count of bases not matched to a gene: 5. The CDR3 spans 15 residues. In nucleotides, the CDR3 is TGTGCCAGCAGAGGGACAGGGCGGACTGGAAACACCATATATTTT. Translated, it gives CASRGTGRTGNTIYF. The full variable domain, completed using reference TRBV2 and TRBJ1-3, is EPEVTQTPSHQVTQMGQEVILRCVPISNHLYFYWYRQILGQKVEFLVSFYNNEISEKSEIFDDQFSVERPDGSNFTLKIRSTKLEDSAMYFCASRGTGRTGNTIYFGEGSWLTVV.

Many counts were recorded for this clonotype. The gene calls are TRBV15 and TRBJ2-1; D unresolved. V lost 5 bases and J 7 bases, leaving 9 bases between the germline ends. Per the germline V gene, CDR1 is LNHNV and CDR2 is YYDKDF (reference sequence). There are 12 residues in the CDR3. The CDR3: CATSLDLNEQFF. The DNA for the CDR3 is TGTGCCACCAGCTTGGACCTGAATGAGCAGTTCTTC.

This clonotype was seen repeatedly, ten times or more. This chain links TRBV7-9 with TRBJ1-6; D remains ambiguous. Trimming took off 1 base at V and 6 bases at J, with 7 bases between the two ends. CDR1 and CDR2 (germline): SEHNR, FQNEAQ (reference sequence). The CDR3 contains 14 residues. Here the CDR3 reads CASSLGGSNSPLHF. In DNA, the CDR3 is TGTGCCAGCAGCTTAGGGGGATCTAATTCACCCCTCCACTTT.

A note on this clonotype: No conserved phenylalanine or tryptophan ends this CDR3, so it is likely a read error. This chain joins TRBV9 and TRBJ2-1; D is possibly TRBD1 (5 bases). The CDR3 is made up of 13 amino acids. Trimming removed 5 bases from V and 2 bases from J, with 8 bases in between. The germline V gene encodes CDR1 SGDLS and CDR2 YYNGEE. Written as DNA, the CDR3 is TGTGCCAGCAGTCCAGGGACCTACAATGAGCAGTTCCTC. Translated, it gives CASSPGTYNEQFL.

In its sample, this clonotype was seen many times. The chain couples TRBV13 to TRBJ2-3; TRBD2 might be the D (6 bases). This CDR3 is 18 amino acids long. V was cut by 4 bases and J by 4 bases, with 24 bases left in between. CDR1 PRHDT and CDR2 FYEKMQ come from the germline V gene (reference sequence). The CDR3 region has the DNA TGTGCCAGCAGCTCTGGGACTTACGAAGGGAGCGTACCAGATACGCAGTATTTT. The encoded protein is CASSSGTYEGSVPDTQYF.

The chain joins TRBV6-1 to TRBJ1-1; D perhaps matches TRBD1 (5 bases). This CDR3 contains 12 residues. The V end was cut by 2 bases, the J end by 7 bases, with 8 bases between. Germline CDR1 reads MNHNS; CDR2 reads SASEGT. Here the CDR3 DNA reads TGTGCCAGCAGTGAATACGACAGTGAAGCTTTCTTT. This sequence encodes CASSEYDSEAFF.

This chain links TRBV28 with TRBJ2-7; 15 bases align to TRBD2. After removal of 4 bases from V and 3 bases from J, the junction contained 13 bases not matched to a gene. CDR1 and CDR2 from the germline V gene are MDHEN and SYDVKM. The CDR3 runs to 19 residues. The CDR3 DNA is TGTGCCAGCAGTTCACCCTCCGCAGGACTAGCGGGGGGGATCTACGAGCAGTACTTC. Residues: CASSSPSAGLAGGIYEQYF.

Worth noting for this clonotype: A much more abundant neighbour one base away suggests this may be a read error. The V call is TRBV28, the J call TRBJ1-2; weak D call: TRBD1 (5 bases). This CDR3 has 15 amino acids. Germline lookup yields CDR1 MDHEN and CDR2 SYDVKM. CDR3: CASTMSQGPGRGCTF. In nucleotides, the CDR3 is TGTGCCAGCACCATGAGTCAGGGACCTGGCCGCGGCTGCACCTTC.

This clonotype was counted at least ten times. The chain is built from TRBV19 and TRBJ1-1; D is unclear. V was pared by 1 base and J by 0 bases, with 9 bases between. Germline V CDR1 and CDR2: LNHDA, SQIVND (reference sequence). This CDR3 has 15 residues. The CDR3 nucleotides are TGTGCCAGTAGTATAGGCGGTACAATGAACACTGAAGCTTTCTTT. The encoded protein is CASSIGGTMNTEAFF.

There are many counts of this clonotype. The CDR3 DNA reads TGTGCCAGCAGTTCCCTAGCGGGAGAGGCGAACGAGCAGTACTTC. Protein: CASSSLAGEANEQYF. This chain uses TRBV28 with TRBJ2-7; 10 bases are a match to TRBD2. This CDR3 comprises 15 residues. Trimming at V came to 4 bases and at J to 5 bases, leaving 8 bases not matched to a gene. Germline CDR1 and CDR2: MDHEN and SYDVKM.

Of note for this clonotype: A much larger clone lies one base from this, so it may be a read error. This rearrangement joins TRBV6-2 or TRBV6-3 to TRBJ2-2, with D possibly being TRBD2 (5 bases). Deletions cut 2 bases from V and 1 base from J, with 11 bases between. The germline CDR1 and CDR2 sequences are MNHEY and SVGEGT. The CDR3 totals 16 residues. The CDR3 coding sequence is TGTGCCAGCAGTTACGAATTCGGGGTGAACACCGGGGAGCTGTTTTTT. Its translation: CASSYEFGVNTGELFF.

CDR3 in amino acids: CASRATGSSGNTIYF. CDR3 bases: TGTGCCAGCAGGGCCACAGGGAGCTCTGGAAACACCATATATTTT. The chain employs TRBV13 and TRBJ1-3; possibly TRBD1 for D (6 bases). This CDR3 comprises 15 residues. Between the trimmed V and J ends, which lost 6 bases and 0 bases, there was a span of 12 bases. Per germline, CDR1 PRHDT and CDR2 FYEKMQ (reference sequence).